A selection of T cell receptor beta chains follows, all from one sample in a study of PD-L1 blockade in urothelial cancer. Only in-frame clones appear in the TCRdb table, and some are missing; sequencing was by immunoSEQ multiplex PCR. The table includes tens of thousands of clones, around 90% detected once. The input for sequencing was PBMCs, taken around atezolizumab (anti-PD-L1) treatment. All receptors come from a woman aged 65 to 85 with urothelial cancer. The CDR3 runs from the conserved cysteine through the conserved F or W. D genes are given only for firm matches. Clone size, where shown, is once, few, many, or a class for clones that have expanded.

TRBJ2-2	TRBD1	NA	TRBV30	CAGYPGQGFTGELFF	TGTGCCGGATACCCGGGACAGGGGTTTACCGGGGAGCTGTTTTTT
TRBJ1-1	NA	NA	TRBV7-9	CASIFLRDTEAFF	TGTGCCAGCATCTTTCTACGGGACACTGAAGCTTTCTTT
TRBJ2-7	NA	medium-sized	TRBV10-3	CAISEGAAGRIYEQYF	TGTGCCATCAGTGAAGGAGCGGCCGGCAGGATTTACGAGCAGTACTTC
TRBJ1-5	TRBD1	NA	TRBV19	CASSIRQGAILNQPQHF	TGTGCCAGTAGTATACGACAGGGGGCGATCCTCAATCAGCCCCAGCATTTT
TRBJ1-2	TRBD1	NA	TRBV2	CASLHDRGYGYTF	TGTGCCAGCCTTCATGACAGGGGGTATGGCTACACCTTC
TRBJ2-3	NA	NA	TRBV30	CAQISRGGTQYF	TGTGCCCAAATTTCGCGGGGAGGTACGCAGTATTTT
TRBJ2-7	TRBD1	NA	TRBV4-1	CASSLGQVGYEQYF	TGCGCCAGCAGCCTTGGACAGGTAGGGTACGAGCAGTACTTC
TRBJ2-3	TRBD2	NA	TRBV5-5	CASNIAGAHNTQYF	TGTGCCAGCAACATAGCGGGGGCCCATAATACGCAGTATTTT
TRBJ2-4	NA	NA	TRBV4-2	CASSQERDWGHKKGIQYF	TGTGCCAGCAGCCAAGAAAGGGATTGGGGACACAAGAAGGGCATTCAGTACTTC
TRBJ1-2	TRBD1	many	TRBV28	CASSSGGAAYGYTF	TGTGCCAGCAGTTCAGGGGGCGCGGCCTATGGCTACACCTTC
TRBJ1-6	NA	NA	TRBV6-9	CASSGRMPYNSPLHF	TGTGCCAGCAGTGGCAGGATGCCCTATAATTCACCCCTCCACTTT
TRBJ2-1	TRBD1	once	TRBV4-3	CASSRGTGSRLNEQFF	TGCGCCAGCAGCCGAGGGACAGGGTCCCGCCTCAATGAGCAGTTCTTC
TRBJ2-7	TRBD1	NA	TRBV18	CASSPPLGTGVYEQYF	TGTGCCAGCTCACCACCGCTAGGGACAGGGGTATACGAGCAGTACTTC
TRBJ1-1	NA	medium-sized	TRBV6-5	CASSSPPRSTEAFF	TGTGCCAGCAGTTCTCCCCCCCGGAGCACTGAAGCTTTCTTT
TRBJ1-1	NA	NA	TRBV30	CAWSPFRGLNTEAFF	TGTGCCTGGAGTCCCTTCAGGGGCTTGAACACTGAAGCTTTCTTT
TRBJ1-2	TRBD1	once	TRBV2	CASSEAIVGTGFF	TGTGCCAGCAGTGAAGCGATAGTGGGGACAGGTTTCTTC
TRBJ2-1	TRBD2	NA	TRBV5-4	CASSATTSPVLDEQFF	TGTGCCAGCAGCGCAACGACTAGCCCCGTTTTGGATGAGCAGTTCTTC
TRBJ2-1	TRBD1	NA	TRBV5-1	CASSEGTGGHNEQFF	TGCGCCAGCAGCGAAGGGACAGGGGGCCACAATGAGCAGTTCTTC
TRBJ1-4	TRBD1	few	TRBV27	CASSRTGGNEKLFF	TGTGCCAGCAGTAGGACAGGGGGGAATGAAAAACTGTTTTTT
TRBJ2-1	TRBD2	NA	TRBV7-2	CASSLARAAGGYNEQFF	TGTGCCAGCAGCTTAGCGCGTGCAGCGGGGGGGTACAATGAGCAGTTCTTC
TRBJ1-2	NA	NA	TRBV5-1	CASSLDRIVSTF	TGCGCCAGCAGCTTGGACAGGATTGTTTCCACCTTC
TRBJ1-2	TRBD1	NA	TRBV5-1	CASSEQGSYGYTF	TGCGCCAGCAGCGAACAGGGGAGCTATGGCTACACCTTC
TRBJ1-5	NA	NA	TRBV27	CASSMDSNQPQHF	TGTGCCAGCAGTATGGACAGTAATCAGCCCCAGCATTTT
TRBJ1-5	TRBD1	NA	TRBV6-4	CASSAGTGAFSNQPQHF	TGTGCCAGCAGTGCCGGGACAGGGGCCTTTAGCAATCAGCCCCAGCATTTT
TRBJ1-2	TRBD1	NA	TRBV30	CAWKLRDRDYGYTF	TGTGCCTGGAAACTTCGGGACAGAGACTATGGCTACACCTTC
TRBJ2-7	NA	few	TRBV15	CATSRDMGYGEQYF	TGTGCCACCAGCAGGGACATGGGATACGGCGAGCAGTACTTC
TRBJ1-2	TRBD1	NA	TRBV18	CASSPTGTDGYTF	TGTGCCAGCTCCCCCACCGGGACAGATGGCTACACCTTC
TRBJ1-5	TRBD1	NA	TRBV28	CASRGTGGNQPQHF	TGTGCCAGCAGGGGGACAGGGGGCAATCAGCCCCAGCATTTT
TRBJ1-3	TRBD1	few	TRBV4-2	CASSHRKTDRFSGNTIYF	TGTGCCAGCAGCCATAGGAAGACGGACAGGTTCTCTGGAAACACCATATATTTT
TRBJ1-5	TRBD1	NA	TRBV30	CAWSALGGGAGRPQHF	TGTGCCTGGAGTGCGTTAGGAGGGGGCGCGGGGCGGCCCCAGCATTTT
TRBJ1-2	NA	NA	TRBV7-2	CASSLDPGGSSGYTF	TGTGCCAGCAGCTTAGACCCGGGAGGGTCTTCTGGCTACACCTTC
TRBJ2-1	TRBD2	few	TRBV29-1	CSSGGGSNEQFF	TGCAGCTCCGGGGGGGGCTCCAATGAGCAGTTCTTC
TRBJ2-7	TRBD1	NA	TRBV6-1	CASSDVGTGTYEQYF	TGTGCCAGCAGTGATGTGGGGACAGGGACCTACGAGCAGTACTTC